Each of the 24 T cell receptor beta chains below was sequenced from the same sample in a study of CD8 T cells in ankylosing spondylitis. Notes on the study in general: The study identified a TCR beta motif of under ten highly homologous variants that appeared characteristic of ankylosing spondylitis blood.

TCRdb used MiXCR to reprocess the 5' RACE reads, holding one entry per CDR3 protein. The sample holds more than 300,000 distinct CDR3 sequences, roughly 8% seen once. Their antigens are not known. The sample was blood, either unsorted or a sorted T cell fraction (not recorded which). The receptors originated from a male donor with ankylosing spondylitis.

At least ten counts were recorded for this clonotype. The chain recombines TRBV20-1 with TRBJ2-7, with 7 positions matching TRBD1. With V trimmed by 3 bases and J by 4 bases, 6 bases remained unmatched. This CDR3 is built from 13 residues. Germline assignment: CDR1 DFQATT and CDR2 SNEGSKA (reference sequence). This CDR3 is CSARGQHGYEQYF. CDR3 sequence (DNA): TGCAGTGCTAGGGGACAGCATGGTTACGAGCAGTACTTC.

J is TRBJ1-2 and V is TRBV2; 8 bases agree with TRBD1. The V and J ends lost 5 bases and 1 base, in that order; junction bases with no gene match: 6. Germline V CDR1 and CDR2: SNHLY, FYNNEI. The CDR3 has 15 amino acids. The CDR3 nucleotides read TGTGCCAGCAGTAATAGACAGGGGATTAACTATGGCTACACCTTC. It is translated as CASSNRQGINYGYTF.

This clonotype was observed at least ten times. As DNA, the CDR3 is TGTGCCACCAGCAGGCCCGGGACAGGGTTAACGGCTGAAGCTTTCTTT. Protein sequence: CATSRPGTGLTAEAFF. The V and J genes are TRBV15 and TRBJ1-1; TRBD1 aligns across 9 bases. The CDR3 totals 16 residues. V shed 3 bases and J 6 bases; nucleotides not matched to a gene: 11. Germline values: CDR1 LNHNV, CDR2 YYDKDF (reference sequence). The whole variable domain, remainder taken from reference TRBV15 and TRBJ1-1, is DAMVIQNPRYQVTQFGKPVTLSCSQTLNHNVMYWYQQKSSQAPKLLFHYYDKDFNNEADTPDNFQSRRPNTSFCFLDIRSPGLGDTAMYLCATSRPGTGLTAEAFFGQGTRLTVV.

This chain connects TRBV18 to TRBJ2-5; tentative D call: TRBD1 (6 bases). CDR3 length: 17 residues. In germline, CDR1 is KGHSH, CDR2 LQKENI. Trimming left V 6 bases short and J 5 bases short, with 25 bases between. The CDR3 spells CASSPSGAGLERETQYF. In DNA, the CDR3 is TGTGCCAGCTCCCCTTCAGGGGCGGGTCTCGAGCGGGAGACCCAGTACTTC.

The gene calls are TRBV4-2 and TRBJ2-7; 9 bases line up with TRBD2. Germline values: CDR1 LGHNA, CDR2 YNFKEQ. V shed 0 bases, J shed 12 bases, and the junction held 15 bases outside the gene matches. The length of the CDR3 is 16 residues. The CDR3 DNA sequence: TGTGCCAGCAGCCAAGAGGTTCAAGCGGGAGGAGCCCGAAGGTACTTC. The encoded protein is CASSQEVQAGGARRYF.

This clonotype has a handful of counts. This chain's CDR3 is CASSPQRQGPAYNSPLHF. CDR3 DNA sequence: TGTGCCAGCTCACCACAAAGACAGGGCCCTGCCTATAATTCACCCCTCCACTTT. This chain links TRBV18 with TRBJ1-6; 7 nucleotides agree with TRBD1. Germline-derived CDR1 and CDR2 are KGHSH and LQKENI. The CDR3 consists of 18 residues. The V and J ends lost 1 base and 2 bases, in that order; junction bases with no gene match: 8.

This clonotype turned up a few times. V gene TRBV6-2 or TRBV6-3 combines with J gene TRBJ2-7; weak D call: TRBD2 (5 bases). CDR1 and CDR2 from the germline V gene are MNHEY and SVGEGT. This CDR3 contains 15 residues. V gave up 6 bases and J gave up 4 bases, with 19 bases separating them. The CDR3 DNA sequence: TGTGCCAGCAGGAACCCGGTGGGAGTGGCGTACGAGCAGTACTTC. Its protein product is CASRNPVGVAYEQYF.

This clonotype was detected ten times or more. The chain combines TRBV7-9 with TRBJ1-1, with D unresolved. CDR3 length: 12 residues. Germline CDR1 SEHNR, CDR2 FQNEAQ (reference sequence). V lost 5 bases and J 3 bases, leaving 7 bases between the germline ends. CDR3 in amino acids: CASSNWDTEAFF. Here the CDR3 DNA reads TGTGCCAGCAGCAACTGGGACACTGAAGCTTTCTTT. Looking up the rest from reference TRBV7-9 and TRBJ1-1 gives the full variable domain: DTGVSQNPRHKITKRGQNVTFRCDPISEHNRLYWYRQTLGQGPEFLTYFQNEAQLEKSRLLSDRFSAERPKGSFSTLEIQRTEQGDSAMYLCASSNWDTEAFFGQGTRLTVV.

This clonotype came up a few times. The J gene is TRBJ2-7, the V gene TRBV7-9, with D maybe TRBD2 (5 bases). V shed 3 bases and J shed 5 bases, with 14 bases lying between them. CDR3 size: 14 residues. From germline, CDR1 is SEHNR and CDR2 FQNEAQ (reference sequence). The CDR3, as DNA: TGTGCCAGCAGCTTCCGGGATCCGAGGGACGAGCAGTACTTC. This sequence encodes CASSFRDPRDEQYF.

There are a few counts of this clonotype. The V gene is TRBV2, the J gene TRBJ2-1; possible D gene TRBD2, 6 bases. The V gene lost 7 bases and the J gene lost 6 bases, with 19 bases spanning the gap. This CDR3 has 15 residues. Germline assignment: CDR1 SNHLY and CDR2 FYNNEI. CDR3 in amino acids: CASNPGTGPGNEQFF. CDR3 DNA sequence: TGTGCCAGCAATCCCGGGACTGGCCCGGGCAATGAGCAGTTCTTC.

This clonotype turned up a few times. The chain links TRBV6-5 to TRBJ2-5; D gene uncertain. Germline V gives CDR1 MNHEY, CDR2 SVGAGI. V lost 0 bases and J 1 base, leaving 6 bases between the germline ends. The CDR3 has 14 amino acids. The CDR3 spells CASSYSWGQETQYF. The CDR3, as DNA: TGTGCCAGCAGTTACTCTTGGGGCCAAGAGACCCAGTACTTC.

This clonotype was seen many times. The chain uses TRBV29-1 and TRBJ2-6; D is uncertain. V shed 0 bases and J shed 0 bases, with 6 bases lying between them. The germline V gene has CDR1 SQVTM and CDR2 ANQGSEA. The length of the CDR3 is 15 residues. CDR3 DNA: TGCAGCGTTGAAGAAGGTGACTCTGGGGCCAACGTCCTGACTTTC. As protein: CSVEEGDSGANVLTF.

This chain joins TRBV5-5 and TRBJ2-1; D gene uncertain. Germline CDR1 and CDR2: SGHKS and YYEKEE (reference sequence). V shed 4 bases and J shed 6 bases, with 20 bases lying between them. The CDR3 extends over 16 amino acids. The CDR3 sequence is CASSQIRNSKGNEQFF. The DNA for the CDR3 is TGTGCCAGCAGCCAAATCCGGAACAGCAAAGGCAATGAGCAGTTCTTC.

The chain links TRBV7-8 to TRBJ2-7; TRBD1 matches at 10 bases. Losses at the gene ends were 3 bases for V and 1 base for J; bases not matched to a gene: 6. The CDR3 is 16 amino acids. Germline CDR1 is SGHVS and CDR2 is FQNEAQ. CDR3 DNA: TGTGCCAGCAGCTTCGGACAGGGGGAAATTTCCTACGAGCAGTACTTC. The encoded protein is CASSFGQGEISYEQYF.

The sample holds a few counts of this clonotype. An end of the junction differs from the germline gene, which may be a read error. The rearrangement joins TRBV10-3 to TRBJ1-5; TRBD1 is a possible D gene (6 bases). CDR1 and CDR2 (germline): ENHRY, SYGVKD. The CDR3 spans 14 residues. CDR3 DNA: TGTGCCATTAGTGACGACAGGAACAATCAGCCCCAGCATTTT. It translates to CAISDDRNNQPQHF.

This clonotype has only a few counts. The chain combines TRBV7-9 with TRBJ2-7; 9 bases fit TRBD2. Germline loops: CDR1 SEHNR, CDR2 FQNEAQ (reference sequence). Trimming at V came to 3 bases and at J to 3 bases, leaving 3 bases not matched to a gene. This CDR3 has 14 residues. Written as DNA, the CDR3 is TGTGCCAGCAGCTTCGCGGGAGGGGTCTACGAGCAGTACTTC. This gives the protein CASSFAGGVYEQYF. The full variable domain, completed using reference TRBV7-9 and TRBJ2-7, is DTGVSQNPRHKITKRGQNVTFRCDPISEHNRLYWYRQTLGQGPEFLTYFQNEAQLEKSRLLSDRFSAERPKGSFSTLEIQRTEQGDSAMYLCASSFAGGVYEQYFGPGTRLTVT.

V usage is TRBV5-1 and J usage is TRBJ2-1; D remains ambiguous. This CDR3 is 15 amino acids long. Trimming pared 1 base from V and 5 bases from J, leaving 13 bases between. Germline assignment: CDR1 SGHRS and CDR2 YFSETQ. The CDR3 DNA sequence: TGCGCCAGCAGCTTGATGGCGCCTGGGGACAATGAGCAGTTCTTC. It specifies CASSLMAPGDNEQFF.

The chain has TRBV7-6 and TRBJ2-7; TRBD1 aligns across 7 bases. V lost 1 base and J lost 5; bases outside the gene matches: 5. CDR3 length equals 14 residues. CDR1 and CDR2 (germline): SGHVS, FNYEAQ. Here the CDR3 reads CASSLGDSQHEQYF. For the CDR3, the DNA is TGTGCCAGCAGCTTAGGGGACAGCCAACACGAGCAGTACTTC.

In its sample, this clonotype was seen many times. The chain recombines TRBV27 with TRBJ2-7, with TRBD1 matching 8 bases. The V segment lost 1 base and the J segment 1 base; nucleotides outside the gene matches: 9. The CDR3 loop spans 17 amino acids. Germline CDR1 reads MNHEY; CDR2 reads SMNVEV (reference sequence). The CDR3 DNA sequence: TGTGCCAGCAGTTTATTGGGGACAGGAGAGAGGTCCTACGAGCAGTACTTC. This encodes CASSLLGTGERSYEQYF.

This clonotype was counted between two and nine times. This chain joins TRBV5-1 and TRBJ2-3; 7 nucleotides align to TRBD1. V dropped 4 bases and J dropped 3; count of bases not matched to a gene: 5. Germline V lookup: CDR1 SGHRS, CDR2 YFSETQ. The CDR3 consists of 14 residues. CDR3 coding DNA: TGCGCCAGCAGCAACGACAGGGTGACAGATACGCAGTATTTT. Translation gives CASSNDRVTDTQYF. Complete variable domain (other parts from reference TRBV5-1 and TRBJ2-3): KAGVTQTPRYLIKTRGQQVTLSCSPISGHRSVSWYQQTPGQGLQFLFEYFSETQRNKGNFPGRFSGRQFSNSRSEMNVSTLELGDSALYLCASSNDRVTDTQYFGPGTRLTVL.

This clonotype was picked up a small number of times. The J gene is TRBJ2-7, the V gene TRBV5-4; D remains unclear. CDR3 size: 15 residues. Trimming cost V 3 bases and J 2 bases, with 15 bases left between them. CDR1 and CDR2 (germline): SGHNT, YYREEE (reference sequence). For the CDR3, the DNA is TGTGCCAGCAGCTCCAGAGGAACCCTGACCTACGAGCAGTACTTC. This translates into CASSSRGTLTYEQYF.

The sample holds a few counts of this clonotype. The chain has TRBV7-9 and TRBJ2-1; tentative D call: TRBD1 (6 bases). CDR3 length equals 15 residues. Germline V CDR1 and CDR2: SEHNR, FQNEAQ (reference sequence). V shed 5 bases and J shed 1 base, with 12 bases lying between them. The CDR3 sequence is CASSPGRGSYNEQFF. CDR3 nucleotides: TGTGCCAGCAGCCCTGGTAGGGGGTCCTACAATGAGCAGTTCTTC.

V and J are TRBV11-1 and TRBJ2-1; 8 bases match TRBD1. CDR1 and CDR2 (germline): SGHAT, FQDESV (reference sequence). J lost 6 bases, V lost 6 bases, and 19 bases had no gene match. This CDR3 region has 18 residues. CDR3 in DNA: TGTGCCAGCAGACGTGTTTCCGACAGGGGACGGAGGACCAATGAGCAGTTCTTC. Translating gives CASRRVSDRGRRTNEQFF.

Ten or more counts support this clonotype. The CDR3 loop reads CASSTNYEQYF. DNA for the CDR3: TGCGCCAGCAGCACGAACTACGAGCAGTACTTC. V and J are TRBV5-1 and TRBJ2-7; D is unclear. Trimming cost V 4 bases and J 3 bases, with 5 bases left between them. Germline values: CDR1 SGHRS, CDR2 YFSETQ. The CDR3 spans 11 residues.